One sample yielded the 27 T cell receptor beta chains listed below, sequenced in a study of human T cells and chemical hapten exposure. TCRdb redid the calling of the RACE reads with MiXCR, one entry per CDR3 protein. Seen here are 200,000 to 300,000 distinct CDR3 sequences, roughly 8.9% observed once, and the top ten hold around 2.5%. Time point of the sample: pre-sensitization, week 0. The treatment was: therapeutic diphenylcyclopropenone sensitization with weekly scalp DPC. Sequences were derived from whole blood, sampled in connection with sensitization to the hapten diphenylcyclopropenone (DPC). These receptors all come from a woman aged 40-49 years with alopecia areata. Some clones in this sample may be carry-over from other donors' samples.

The chain links TRBV28 to TRBJ1-1; 7 nucleotides line up with TRBD1. The CDR3 is made up of 14 amino acids. The trim removed 4 bases at V and 6 bases at J, leaving 8 bases unmatched. The germline gives CDR1 MDHEN, CDR2 SYDVKM. The CDR3 DNA reads TGTGCCAGCAGTTCATCCACAGGGGTTTCTGAAGCTTTCTTT. This translates into CASSSSTGVSEAFF.

The chain's CDR3 is CSARETRATDTQYF. The CDR3, as DNA: TGCAGTGCTAGAGAGACTAGAGCCACAGATACGCAGTATTTT. This chain uses TRBV20-1 with TRBJ2-3; D possibly corresponds to TRBD2 (6 bases). The V end lost 0 bases, the J end lost 2 bases, and 9 bases lay between the germline ends. Germline-derived CDR1 and CDR2 are DFQATT and SNEGSKA (reference sequence). The CDR3 loop spans 14 amino acids.

Only a few counts were recorded for this clonotype. This chain joins TRBV28 and TRBJ1-4, with unresolved D. In germline, CDR1 is MDHEN, CDR2 SYDVKM. This CDR3 comprises 12 residues. V was pared by 5 bases and J by 7 bases, with 8 bases between. In DNA form, the CDR3 reads TGTGCCAGCAGTCAGGCCTCTGAAAAACTGTTTTTT. This encodes CASSQASEKLFF.

This clonotype was detected a few times. The genes are TRBV6-2 or TRBV6-3 and TRBJ2-1, with TRBD1 as a possible D gene (5 bases). The CDR3 length is 13 residues. Per germline, CDR1 MNHEY and CDR2 SVGEGT. Trimming left V 7 bases short and J 4 bases short, with 11 bases between. The CDR3 nucleotides read TGTGCCAGCACCCAGGACACTTACAATGAGCAGTTCTTC. This gives the protein CASTQDTYNEQFF.

In its sample, this clonotype was seen many times. V and J are TRBV28 and TRBJ2-7; no reliable D call. This CDR3 spans 13 amino acids. The ends were cut back, 3 bases at V and 1 base at J, with 7 bases in the middle. Germline V lookup: CDR1 MDHEN, CDR2 SYDVKM. The CDR3 loop reads CASSFHRSYEQYF. In nucleotides, the CDR3 is TGTGCCAGCAGTTTCCACCGTTCCTACGAGCAGTACTTC.

This clonotype was detected only a few times. The chain carries TRBV6-5 and TRBJ2-7; D is unclear. Trimming stripped 0 bases from V and 3 bases from J, with 9 bases between. The CDR3 consists of 14 residues. Looked up from germline, CDR1 is MNHEY and CDR2 is SVGAGI. The CDR3: CASSYSSSSYEQYF. The CDR3, as DNA: TGTGCCAGCAGTTACTCGAGTAGCAGCTACGAGCAGTACTTC.

This clonotype has just a few counts. The chain couples TRBV28 to TRBJ2-7, with TRBD1 identical over 8 bases. Germline V gene lookup returns CDR1 MDHEN and CDR2 SYDVKM. The CDR3 totals 14 residues. J lost 6 bases, V lost 6 bases, and 10 bases had no gene match. The CDR3 sequence is CASRPTGQEAEQYF. CDR3 coding DNA: TGTGCCAGCAGACCGACGGGACAGGAGGCCGAGCAGTACTTC.

The chain employs TRBV4-3 and TRBJ2-7; D gene uncertain. Germline lookup yields CDR1 LGHNA and CDR2 YSLEER. The CDR3 is 15 residues long. V lost 0 bases to trimming and J lost 3 bases, with 12 bases between them. The DNA for the CDR3 is TGCGCCAGCAGCCAAGATCGCAGTCCCAGCTACGAGCAGTACTTC. As protein: CASSQDRSPSYEQYF.

This clonotype has more than one count but fewer than ten. The rearrangement joins TRBV30 to TRBJ2-6; TRBD2 aligns across 9 bases. Per germline, CDR1 GTSNPN and CDR2 SVGIG (reference sequence). This CDR3 is built from 16 residues. Losses at the gene ends were 8 bases for V and 1 base for J; bases not matched to a gene: 9. CDR3 protein: CASTLAGLSGANVLTF. Written as DNA, the CDR3 is TGTGCCAGCACCCTAGCGGGATTATCTGGGGCCAACGTCCTGACTTTC.

This chain joins TRBV7-2 and TRBJ2-7; 15 positions agree with TRBD2. Germline V CDR1 and CDR2: SGHTA, FQGNSA. The length of the CDR3 is 15 residues. Trimming removed 3 bases from V and 6 bases from J; junction bases left unmatched: 3. The CDR3 DNA is TGTGCCAGCAGCTTCCAGGGACTAGCGGGAGGCGAGCAGTACTTC. Encoded protein: CASSFQGLAGGEQYF.

The sample holds a few counts of this clonotype. V and J are TRBV2 and TRBJ1-6, with TRBD1 matching over 7 bases. This CDR3 is 14 amino acids long. In germline, CDR1 is SNHLY, CDR2 FYNNEI. The trim removed 10 bases at V and 7 bases at J, leaving 10 bases unmatched. The CDR3 sequence: CAISLRDRNSPLHF. The CDR3 DNA follows: TGTGCCATCTCTCTACGGGACAGAAATTCACCCCTCCACTTT.

This clonotype appeared many times. The rearrangement links TRBV12-3 or TRBV12-4 to TRBJ2-7, with 7 bases matching TRBD1. J was trimmed by 2 bases and V by 2 bases; bases with no gene match: 15. CDR3 length: 18 amino acids. CDR3 protein: CASSLRGLDTLGTYEQYF. DNA for the CDR3: TGTGCCAGCAGTTTAAGGGGGCTGGACACGTTGGGGACCTACGAGCAGTACTTC.

This clonotype came up a few times. V gene TRBV7-2 combines with J gene TRBJ2-1; 11 positions agree with TRBD2. With 5 bases clipped from V and 5 bases from J, the junction kept 5 bases outside the gene matches. The germline CDR1 and CDR2 sequences are SGHTA and FQGNSA. The CDR3 is 15 residues long. Here the CDR3 DNA reads TGTGCCAGCAGCCCCCAACTAGCGGGGGACAATGAGCAGTTCTTC. This encodes CASSPQLAGDNEQFF.

This clonotype was seen ten or more times. CDR3 region: CASSHGHLPYEQYF. The CDR3 nucleotides are TGTGCCAGCAGTCACGGACACCTACCCTACGAGCAGTACTTC. This sequence joins TRBV28 and TRBJ2-7; D perhaps matches TRBD1 (5 bases). The ends were cut back, 5 bases at V and 2 bases at J, with 13 bases in the middle. The germline V gene encodes CDR1 MDHEN and CDR2 SYDVKM. The CDR3 sequence is 14 residues long.

This clonotype appeared a few times. V and J are TRBV29-1 and TRBJ2-3; TRBD1 might be the D (6 bases). The germline CDR1 and CDR2 sequences are SQVTM and ANQGSEA. V lost 4 bases and J lost 0, with 17 bases in between. The CDR3 has 16 amino acids. CDR3: CSVGSGTHTSTDTQYF. The CDR3 DNA reads TGCAGCGTTGGCTCCGGGACACATACTAGCACAGATACGCAGTATTTT.

V and J are TRBV5-1 and TRBJ1-3, with 8 bases identical to TRBD1. The CDR3 totals 15 residues. Germline V gene lookup returns CDR1 SGHRS and CDR2 YFSETQ. V lost 3 bases to trimming and J lost 3 bases; unmatched junction nucleotides: 5. Here the CDR3 DNA reads TGCGCCAGCAGCTCGGGACAGGCTCGTGGAAACACCATATATTTT. As protein: CASSSGQARGNTIYF.

V is TRBV7-9 and J is TRBJ2-2; D remains ambiguous. CDR1 is SEHNR, CDR2 FQNEAQ, per germline (reference sequence). The CDR3 runs to 13 residues. The V end lost 5 bases, the J end lost 6 bases, and 10 bases lay between the germline ends. This CDR3 reads CASSARLSGELFF. The DNA of the CDR3 is TGTGCCAGCAGCGCGCGGCTCTCCGGGGAGCTGTTTTTT.

This clonotype was counted a few times. The rearrangement uses TRBV7-8 and TRBJ1-1; TRBD1 agrees at 10 bases. This CDR3 is built from 17 residues. Per the germline V gene, CDR1 is SGHVS and CDR2 is FQNEAQ. V shed 2 bases, J shed 7 bases, and the junction held 13 bases outside the gene matches. CDR3 residues: CASSLFRDRGSHGEAFF. In nucleotides, the CDR3 is TGTGCCAGCAGCTTATTCCGGGACAGGGGATCCCACGGTGAAGCTTTCTTT. The full variable domain, with the rest looked up from reference TRBV7-8 and TRBJ1-1, is GAGVSQSPRYKVAKRGQDVALRCDPISGHVSLFWYQQALGQGPEFLTYFQNEAQLDKSGLPSDRFFAERPEGSVSTLKIQRTQQEDSAVYLCASSLFRDRGSHGEAFFGQGTRLTVV.

A few counts support this clonotype. V gene TRBV29-1 combines with J gene TRBJ2-3; 8 nucleotides line up with TRBD1. This CDR3 spans 16 amino acids. Per germline, CDR1 SQVTM and CDR2 ANQGSEA. J was trimmed by 5 bases and V by 7 bases; bases with no gene match: 17. The CDR3 DNA sequence: TGCAGCGGGATAAGCGTTTTCGGACAGGGAAAAGATACGCAGTATTTT. It translates to CSGISVFGQGKDTQYF.

The chain's CDR3 is CSARVYVAAPTDTQYF. CDR3 in DNA: TGCAGTGCTAGAGTATACGTAGCGGCCCCCACAGATACGCAGTATTTT. This chain links TRBV20-1 with TRBJ2-3, with D possibly being TRBD2 (6 bases). Trimming took off 1 base at V and 2 bases at J, with 16 bases between the two ends. The CDR3 extends over 16 amino acids. Looked up from germline, CDR1 is DFQATT and CDR2 is SNEGSKA (reference sequence).

This clonotype was detected many times. The chain is built from TRBV5-1 and TRBJ2-1; 12 nucleotides agree with TRBD2. The V segment lost 4 bases and the J segment 8 bases; nucleotides outside the gene matches: 13. The germline CDR1 and CDR2 sequences are SGHRS and YFSETQ. This CDR3 comprises 17 residues. The CDR3 region is CASSLRSLAGGRDEQFF. In DNA form, the CDR3 reads TGCGCCAGCAGCCTCCGGTCCCTAGCGGGAGGGAGGGATGAGCAGTTCTTC.

This clonotype was seen a handful of times. The chain links TRBV27 to TRBJ2-7, with 8 positions matching TRBD1. The CDR3 is made up of 16 amino acids. After removal of 4 bases from V and 2 bases from J, the junction contained 10 bases not matched to a gene. Germline assignment: CDR1 MNHEY and CDR2 SMNVEV (reference sequence). CDR3 nucleotide sequence: TGTGCCAGCAGTTCCCCGGGCAGGACAGGGCCCTACGAGCAGTACTTC. Protein: CASSSPGRTGPYEQYF.

This clonotype was counted at least ten times. V usage is TRBV5-1 and J usage is TRBJ1-6; 8 bases fit TRBD1. This CDR3 region has 15 residues. After removal of 7 bases from V and 5 bases from J, the junction contained 8 bases not matched to a gene. Germline CDR1 and CDR2: SGHRS and YFSETQ. CDR3 bases: TGCGCCAGCGGCGTAACAGGGGGAGATAATTCACCCCTCCACTTT. It codes for CASGVTGGDNSPLHF.

The V gene is TRBV27, the J gene TRBJ2-7; unclear D gene. The CDR3 runs 13 residues. Per germline, CDR1 MNHEY and CDR2 SMNVEV (reference sequence). V was shortened by 5 bases and J by 6 bases, with 14 bases between the two germline ends. This CDR3 reads CASSPSIPGEQYF. DNA of the CDR3: TGTGCCAGCAGTCCCTCCATCCCTGGCGAGCAGTACTTC.

This clonotype showed up just a few times. The chain's CDR3 is CASTRGVPTYNEQFF. DNA for the CDR3: TGTGCCAGCACCAGGGGGGTACCTACCTACAATGAGCAGTTCTTC. The chain couples TRBV12-3 or TRBV12-4 to TRBJ2-1; weak D call: TRBD1 (7 bases). CDR3 length equals 15 residues. With 7 bases removed from V and 2 bases from J, the gap between germline ends came to 15 bases.

The sample holds a few counts of this clonotype. The V gene is TRBV27, the J gene TRBJ2-7; D is tentatively TRBD1 or TRBD2 (6 bases each). CDR1 MNHEY and CDR2 SMNVEV come from the germline V gene (reference sequence). V was clipped by 2 bases and J by 3 bases, with 14 bases between them. The CDR3 runs 15 residues. Here the CDR3 DNA reads TGTGCCAGCAGTTTAAATAGTAGGGGGGACTACGAGCAGTACTTC. Protein: CASSLNSRGDYEQYF.

This clonotype was found a few times. V gene TRBV7-3 combines with J gene TRBJ1-3; TRBD1 is a possible D gene (6 bases). Trimming pared 4 bases from V and 4 bases from J, leaving 8 bases between. CDR3 length equals 13 residues. The germline CDR1 and CDR2 sequences are SGHTA and FQGTGA. This chain's CDR3 is CASSSDRGNTIYF. In DNA form, the CDR3 reads TGTGCCAGCAGCTCAGACAGGGGAAACACCATATATTTT.